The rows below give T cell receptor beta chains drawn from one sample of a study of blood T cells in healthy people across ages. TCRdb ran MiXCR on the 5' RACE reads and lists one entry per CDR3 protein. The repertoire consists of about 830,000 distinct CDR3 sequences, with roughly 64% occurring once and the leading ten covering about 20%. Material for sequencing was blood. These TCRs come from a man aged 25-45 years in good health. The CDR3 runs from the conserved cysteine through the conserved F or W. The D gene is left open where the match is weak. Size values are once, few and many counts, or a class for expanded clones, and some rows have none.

CASGLVWGPQRGETQYF | TGTGCTAGTGGTTTGGTATGGGGCCCCCAGCGCGGGGAGACCCAGTACTTC | TRBJ2-5 | TRBV12-5 | . | .
CASSLGGTEQYF | TGTGCCAGCAGCTTAGGGGGGACCGAGCAGTACTTC | TRBJ2-7 | TRBV13 | few | .
CASSYKVSTAATNEKLFF | TGTGCCAGCAGTTACAAAGTTTCGACAGCCGCAACTAATGAAAAACTGTTTTTT | TRBJ1-4 | TRBV6-5 | few | .
CASSRIAEDQPQHF | TGTGCCAGCAGTCGGATTGCCGAGGATCAGCCCCAGCATTTT | TRBJ1-5 | TRBV6-1 | . | .
CASSPQGHEQFF | TGTGCCAGTAGCCCTCAAGGTCACGAGCAGTTCTTC | TRBJ2-1 | TRBV19 | few | .
CATARPGLAGEQFF | TGTGCCACCGCAAGACCAGGACTAGCCGGTGAGCAGTTCTTC | TRBJ2-1 | TRBV6-2/TRBV6-3 | . | TRBD2
CASSLGTGNSGANVLTF | TGTGCCAGCAGCTTGGGAACAGGCAACTCTGGGGCCAACGTCCTGACTTTC | TRBJ2-6 | TRBV5-5 | . | .
CASAPGGNEQFF | TGTGCCAGCGCACCGGGGGGCAATGAGCAGTTCTTC | TRBJ2-1 | TRBV18 | . | TRBD2
CSARAGLGQGLTTRVYTF | TGCAGTGCTAGAGCCGGCCTGGGACAGGGCTTAACAACTAGGGTCTACACCTTC | TRBJ1-2 | TRBV20-1 | . | TRBD1
CASSEWGTGATNEKLFF | TGTGCCAGCAGTGAATGGGGGACAGGCGCAACTAATGAAAAACTGTTTTTT | TRBJ1-4 | TRBV25-1 | . | TRBD1
CASSVGDRGVSEQYF | TGTGCCAGCAGCGTAGGGGACAGGGGCGTCAGCGAGCAGTACTTC | TRBJ2-7 | TRBV9 | . | TRBD1
CSASKTRGGTGANVLTF | TGCAGTGCTAGTAAGACCAGGGGGGGAACTGGGGCCAACGTCCTGACTTTC | TRBJ2-6 | TRBV20-1 | . | .
CASSPYTSAEKYF | TGTGCCAGCAGCCCCTACACTAGCGCCGAGAAGTACTTC | TRBJ2-5 | TRBV7-2 | . | TRBD2
CTIRSGPRDEQYF | TGCACCATTAGGTCGGGCCCCCGCGACGAGCAGTACTTC | TRBJ2-7 | TRBV29-1 | . | .
CASSISGGETQYF | TGTGCCAGCAGTATAAGTGGGGGAGAGACCCAGTACTTC | TRBJ2-5 | TRBV12-3/TRBV12-4 | . | .
CAGGGSYTDTQYF | TGTGCCGGAGGGGGGAGCTACACAGATACGCAGTATTTT | TRBJ2-3 | TRBV7-2 | . | .
CSARVQGGEQYF | TGCAGTGCTAGAGTACAGGGGGGCGAGCAGTACTTC | TRBJ2-7 | TRBV20-1 | . | TRBD1
CASSPLAGERGSIQYF | TGTGCCAGCAGCCCTCTAGCGGGAGAACGAGGGTCCATTCAGTACTTC | TRBJ2-4 | TRBV12-3/TRBV12-4 | . | TRBD2
CASSFTRSATGEQYF | TGTGCCAGCAGCTTTACTAGGTCCGCTACCGGCGAGCAGTACTTC | TRBJ2-7 | TRBV7-9 | once | .
CASSGVRVTTEAFF | TGTGCCAGCAGTGGTGTCAGGGTCACCACTGAAGCTTTCTTT | TRBJ1-1 | TRBV2 | . | .
CASSWNRGNEKLFF | TGTGCCAGCAGCTGGAACAGGGGGAATGAAAAACTGTTTTTT | TRBJ1-4 | TRBV7-2 | . | TRBD1
CSARDRVRDLQDTQYF | TGCAGTGCTAGAGACCGCGTCCGGGACTTACAAGATACGCAGTATTTT | TRBJ2-3 | TRBV20-1 | few | .
CASSHEGPPRTDTQYF | TGTGCCAGCAGCCATGAGGGGCCCCCTAGGACAGATACGCAGTATTTT | TRBJ2-3 | TRBV4-2 | . | .
CASSQGSSGGSDTQYF | TGCGCCAGCAGCCAAGGGAGTAGCGGGGGATCAGATACGCAGTATTTT | TRBJ2-3 | TRBV4-1 | . | TRBD2
CASSLGANPTYEQYF | TGTGCCAGCAGTTTAGGGGCTAATCCGACCTACGAGCAGTACTTC | TRBJ2-7 | TRBV12-3/TRBV12-4 | few | .
CSASTGQGIDEQYF | TGCAGTGCGAGTACGGGACAGGGCATCGACGAGCAGTACTTC | TRBJ2-7 | TRBV20-1 | few | TRBD1
CAGSLGGAQQFF | TGTGCCGGCAGTTTAGGGGGAGCACAGCAGTTCTTC | TRBJ2-1 | TRBV6-2/TRBV6-3 | . | .
CASSLAVPLSGPNNEQFF | TGCGCCAGCAGCTTGGCCGTTCCCCTTAGCGGACCCAACAATGAGCAGTTCTTC | TRBJ2-1 | TRBV5-1 | . | .
CASSRGVGTSGYEQFF | TGTGCCAGCAGCCGCGGTGTGGGGACTAGCGGGTATGAGCAGTTCTTC | TRBJ2-1 | TRBV14 | . | TRBD2
CASSSTGGDEKLFF | TGCGCCAGCAGCTCGACAGGGGGAGATGAAAAACTGTTTTTT | TRBJ1-4 | TRBV5-1 | . | TRBD1
CAWGRQGTEQYF | TGTGCCTGGGGGAGACAGGGCACCGAGCAGTACTTC | TRBJ2-7 | TRBV30 | . | TRBD1
CSALWVSGSRFPYEQYF | TGCAGTGCCCTGTGGGTTAGCGGGAGTCGATTTCCCTACGAGCAGTACTTC | TRBJ2-7 | TRBV20-1 | few | TRBD2
CASSQGVGRADYEQFF | TGTGCCAGCAGCCAAGGCGTCGGGAGGGCCGACTATGAGCAGTTCTTC | TRBJ2-1 | TRBV4-2 | few | TRBD2
CASSYLARGNGGAFF | TGTGCCAGCAGTTATCTTGCCAGGGGGAATGGTGGAGCTTTCTTT | TRBJ1-1 | TRBV6-2/TRBV6-3 | once | TRBD1
CSASGYDSDQHF | TGCAGTGCTAGTGGGTACGACTCAGACCAGCATTTT | TRBJ1-5 | TRBV20-1 | . | .
CSARSSGDYEQYF | TGCAGTGCTAGGTCTAGCGGGGATTACGAGCAGTACTTC | TRBJ2-7 | TRBV20-1 | few | TRBD2
CSVEGLGTKPYEQYF | TGCAGCGTTGAGGGTTTAGGGACAAAACCCTACGAGCAGTACTTC | TRBJ2-7 | TRBV29-1 | . | .
CASSLAPGIGNTQYF | TGCGCCAGCAGCTTGGCGCCGGGGATTGGAAATACGCAGTATTTT | TRBJ2-3 | TRBV5-1 | . | .
CASSPTGTDEQYF | TGTGCCAGCAGTCCGACAGGTACCGACGAGCAGTACTTC | TRBJ2-7 | TRBV12-3/TRBV12-4 | . | .
CASSPLGGSTTNEKLFF | TGCGCCAGCAGTCCCCTGGGGGGTAGCACAACTAATGAAAAACTGTTTTTT | TRBJ1-4 | TRBV5-1 | . | .
CASSLYPVGELFF | TGTGCCAGCAGCTTGTACCCGGTCGGGGAGCTGTTCTTC | TRBJ2-1 | TRBV5-6 | . | .
CSARVGDSPLHF | TGCAGTGCTAGAGTGGGGGATTCACCCCTCCACTTT | TRBJ1-6 | TRBV20-1 | . | .
CASSFGPMDRETQYF | TGTGCCAGCAGCTTCGGACCGATGGACCGGGAGACCCAGTACTTC | TRBJ2-5 | TRBV5-6 | . | .
CSARDRTSGSLNEQFF | TGCAGTGCTAGAGATCGGACTAGCGGGTCCCTCAATGAGCAGTTCTTC | TRBJ2-1 | TRBV20-1 | few | TRBD2
CSARSLGQTYNEQFF | TGCAGTGCTAGATCCCTGGGACAGACCTACAATGAGCAGTTCTTC | TRBJ2-1 | TRBV20-1 | few | TRBD1
CASSLDNHGYTF | TGTGCCAGCAGTTTAGATAACCATGGCTACACCTTC | TRBJ1-2 | TRBV12-3/TRBV12-4 | . | .
CASSGTPDPYEQYF | TGTGCCAGTTCCGGGACTCCCGACCCCTACGAGCAGTACTTC | TRBJ2-7 | TRBV2 | . | .
CASKGRDSYNEQFF | TGTGCCAGCAAGGGGCGCGACTCCTACAATGAGCAGTTCTTC | TRBJ2-1 | TRBV7-2 | . | .
CASSQEWDPSSYNEQFF | TGCGCCAGCAGCCAAGAATGGGACCCTAGCTCCTACAATGAGCAGTTCTTC | TRBJ2-1 | TRBV4-3 | . | .
CSAPASMAVNTEAFF | TGCAGTGCTCCGGCCTCCATGGCTGTGAACACTGAAGCTTTCTTT | TRBJ1-1 | TRBV20-1 | . | .
CAISDRNEQYF | TGTGCCATCAGTGATCGGAATGAGCAGTACTTC | TRBJ2-7 | TRBV10-3 | few | .
CAIREDRGRGNQPQHF | TGTGCCATCAGGGAAGACAGGGGAAGAGGCAATCAGCCCCAGCATTTT | TRBJ1-5 | TRBV10-3 | few | TRBD1